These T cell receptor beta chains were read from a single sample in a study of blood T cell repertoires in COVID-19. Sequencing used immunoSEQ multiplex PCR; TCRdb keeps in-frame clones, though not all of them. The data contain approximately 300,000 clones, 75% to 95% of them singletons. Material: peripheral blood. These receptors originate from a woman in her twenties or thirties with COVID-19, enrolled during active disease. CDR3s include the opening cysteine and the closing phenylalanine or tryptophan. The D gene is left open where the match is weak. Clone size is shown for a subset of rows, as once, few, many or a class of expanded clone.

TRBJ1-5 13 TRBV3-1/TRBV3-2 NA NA TGTGCCAGCAGCTTGTATAGCAATCAGCCCCAGCATTTT CASSLYSNQPQHF
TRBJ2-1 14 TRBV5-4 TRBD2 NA TGTGCCAGCAGCGGACCTAGCGGGGGCAATGAGCAGTTCTTC CASSGPSGGNEQFF
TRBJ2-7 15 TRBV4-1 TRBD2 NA TGCGCCAGCAGCCAAGAGGGCGGGAGCTCCTACGAGCAGTACTTC CASSQEGGSSYEQYF
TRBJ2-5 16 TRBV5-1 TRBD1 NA TGCGCCAGCAGCTTGGGATGGCCCCCAGGGGGAGAGACCCAGTACTTC CASSLGWPPGGETQYF
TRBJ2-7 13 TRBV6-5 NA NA TGTGCCAGCAGGCCAACAGAGAAGCTAGAGCAGTACTTC CASRPTEKLEQYF
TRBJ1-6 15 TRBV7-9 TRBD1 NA TGTGCCAGCAGCCCCGACAGGGGCAAAAATTCACCCCTCCACTTT CASSPDRGKNSPLHF
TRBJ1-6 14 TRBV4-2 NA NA TGTGCCAGCAGCCCATGGACAGAAAATTCACCCCTCCACTTT CASSPWTENSPLHF
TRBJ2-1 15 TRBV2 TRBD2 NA TGTGCCAGCAGGGGACTAGCGGGAACCTACAATGAGCAGTTCTTC CASRGLAGTYNEQFF
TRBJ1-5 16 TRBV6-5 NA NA TGTGCCAGCAGTTACTTCGGGACACCGTTCCGTGAGCCCCAGCATTTT CASSYFGTPFREPQHF
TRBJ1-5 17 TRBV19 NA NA TGTGCCAGTAGTCCACGGCAGAGGCTGGGTGGCAATCAGCCCCAGCATTTT CASSPRQRLGGNQPQHF
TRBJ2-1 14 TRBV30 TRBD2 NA TGTGCCTGGAGTAGCGGGAGGGGGTACAATGAGCAGTTCTTC CAWSSGRGYNEQFF
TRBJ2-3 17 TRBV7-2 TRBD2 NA TGTGCCAGCAGCTTAGACATTTCTAGCGGGGCCACGAATACGCAGTATTTT CASSLDISSGATNTQYF
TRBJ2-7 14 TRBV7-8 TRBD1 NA TGTGCCAGCAGCTCACGGACAGGGATCTACGAGCAGTACTTC CASSSRTGIYEQYF
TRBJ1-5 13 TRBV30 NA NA TGTGCCTGGAGTGTACGAGGAGAACAGCCCCAGCATTTT CAWSVRGEQPQHF
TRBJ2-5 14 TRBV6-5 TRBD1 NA TGTGCCAGCAGTAGGACAGGGGGCGCGGAGACCCAGTACTTC CASSRTGGAETQYF
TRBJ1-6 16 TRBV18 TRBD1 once TGTGCCAGCTCACCTATCCCCGGACAGGGAAATTCACCCCTCCACTTT CASSPIPGQGNSPLHF
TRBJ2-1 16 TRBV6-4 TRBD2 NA TGTGCCAGCAGCCTTAACCCAGGCGGGAGTAGCTATGAGCAGTTCTTC CASSLNPGGSSYEQFF
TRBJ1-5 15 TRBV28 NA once TGTGCCAGCAGTTCCTTCAGGGAAAGCAATCAGCCCCAGCATTTT CASSSFRESNQPQHF
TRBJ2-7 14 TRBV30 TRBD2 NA TGTGCCTGGAGTGTACTGGCGGGAGTTTCCGAGCAGTACTTC CAWSVLAGVSEQYF
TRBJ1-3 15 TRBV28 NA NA TGTGCCAGCAGTTTTAGAGGGGGAACTGGAAACACCATATATTTT CASSFRGGTGNTIYF
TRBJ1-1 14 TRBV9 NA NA TGTGCCAGCAGCGGCCCCTACAGGAACACTGAAGCTTTCTTT CASSGPYRNTEAFF
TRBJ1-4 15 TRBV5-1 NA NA TGCGCCAGCAGCTTGTCTGGAGCAACTAATGAAAAACTGTTTTTT CASSLSGATNEKLFF
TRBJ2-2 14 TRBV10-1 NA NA TGCGCCAGCAGTGAGTTGCAGGACACCGGGGAGCTGTTTTTT CASSELQDTGELFF
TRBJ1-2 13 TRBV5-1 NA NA TGCGCCAGCAGCTTGGAGGGAGTAGGAGGCTACACCTTC CASSLEGVGGYTF
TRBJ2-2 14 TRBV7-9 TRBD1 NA TGTGCCAGCAGCTTCCAGGGGGACACCGGGGAGCTGTTTTTT CASSFQGDTGELFF
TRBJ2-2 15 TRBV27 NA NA TGTGCCAGCAGTGTTTCCCGGGGGAACACCGGGGAGCTGTTTTTT CASSVSRGNTGELFF
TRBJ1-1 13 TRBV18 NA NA TGTGCCAGCTGCGCGGATCGGAGAACTGAAGCTTTCTTT CASCADRRTEAFF
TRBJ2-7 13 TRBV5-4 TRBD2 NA TGTGCCAGCAGCATGGGACTAGCGTACGAGCAGTACTTC CASSMGLAYEQYF